The 9 T cell receptor beta chains presented below share a single source sample, sequenced in a study of shared clonotypes between healthy human individuals. In the naive CD8 group, cells lacked CD45RO and were positively selected for CCR7, so terminally differentiated effector memory CD45RA+ cells were left out. The data were produced by immunoSEQ multiplex PCR, yet TCRdb's version contains in-frame clones alone and is incomplete. The data contain about 2.1 million clones, under 95% of them seen just once; the ten biggest clones take up under 2%. The sample consisted of naive CD8+ T cells from PBMCs. The receptors here all came from a man younger than 35 in good health. Some clones in this sample may be carry-over from other donors' samples.

The rearrangement links TRBV6-1 to TRBJ1-1; D unclear. Germline CDR1 and CDR2: MNHNS and SASEGT. V was shortened by 2 bases and J by 4 bases, with 11 bases between the two germline ends. The CDR3 sequence is 14 residues long. The CDR3 nucleotides read TGTGCCAGCAGTGAACCGGCTGACGCCACTGAAGCTTTCTTT. Encoded protein: CASSEPADATEAFF.

This rearrangement joins TRBV6-5 to TRBJ2-7; TRBD1 agrees at 7 bases. CDR1 and CDR2 (germline): MNHEY, SVGAGI. J was trimmed by 7 bases and V by 5 bases; bases with no gene match: 8. This CDR3 has 13 amino acids. The CDR3 sequence: CASSTPRGWEQYF. In DNA form, the CDR3 reads TGTGCCAGCAGTACGCCCAGGGGGTGGGAGCAGTACTTC.

The chain couples TRBV4-3 to TRBJ1-2; no definite D call. This CDR3 is built from 16 residues. Germline V CDR1 and CDR2: LGHNA, YSLEER. V was pared by 0 bases and J by 1 base, with 12 bases between. The CDR3 DNA follows: TGCGCCAGCAGCCAAGATCGCCAGACCTTTAACTATGGCTACACCTTC. This translates into CASSQDRQTFNYGYTF.

This clone was observed once. The chain couples TRBV7-2 to TRBJ2-7, with TRBD1 matching over 10 bases. Losses at the gene ends were 5 bases for V and 2 bases for J; bases not matched to a gene: 9. This CDR3 has 16 residues. CDR1 and CDR2 from the germline V gene are SGHTA and FQGNSA. DNA for the CDR3: TGTGCCAGCAGCCAGCCCGGGGGGACAGGGGCCTACGAGCAGTACTTC. Translation gives CASSQPGGTGAYEQYF. Combining the CDR3 with reference TRBV7-2 and TRBJ2-7 gives the whole variable domain GAGVSQSPSNKVTEKGKDVELRCDPISGHTALYWYRQSLGQGLEFLIYFQGNSAPDKSGLPSDRFSAERTGGSVSTLTIQRTQQEDSAVYLCASSQPGGTGAYEQYFGPGTRLTVT.

This clone was seen a handful of times. The chain has TRBV5-4 and TRBJ2-2, with D possibly being TRBD1 (5 bases). The germline gives CDR1 SGHNT, CDR2 YYREEE (reference sequence). This CDR3 contains 13 residues. Trimming removed 6 bases from V and 4 bases from J, with 10 bases in between. The CDR3 loop reads CASKGQSTGELFF. In DNA, the CDR3 is TGTGCCAGCAAGGGGCAGTCCACCGGGGAGCTGTTTTTT.

The chain combines TRBV27 with TRBJ1-2; possibly TRBD1 for D (5 bases). The CDR3 covers 15 residues. V lost 2 bases to trimming and J lost 4 bases, with 14 bases between them. Germline assignment: CDR1 MNHEY and CDR2 SMNVEV (reference sequence). The CDR3 is CASSLLRGEGYGYTF. CDR3 sequence (DNA): TGTGCCAGCAGTTTACTGCGGGGGGAAGGCTATGGCTACACCTTC.

This clone appeared a single time. The chain links TRBV6-1 to TRBJ2-7, with D uncertain. V lost 2 bases, J lost 7 bases, and 12 bases lay in between. The CDR3 is made up of 13 amino acids. Per the germline V gene, CDR1 is MNHNS and CDR2 is SASEGT. The CDR3 region is CASSEWGLGEQYF. The CDR3, as DNA: TGTGCCAGCAGTGAATGGGGTTTGGGAGAGCAGTACTTC.

In nucleotides, the CDR3 is TGCAGCGTTGAAGAAATAAAAACAGGGTTCCAAGAGACCCAGTACTTC. Its translation is CSVEEIKTGFQETQYF. The chain has TRBV29-1 and TRBJ2-5; TRBD1 is a possible D gene (6 bases). The V end was cut by 0 bases, the J end by 1 base, with 15 bases between. Germline CDR1 reads SQVTM; CDR2 reads ANQGSEA. This CDR3 is built from 16 residues.

For this clone: The junction and the germline gene differ at one end; a read error may be behind it. Other DNA sequences within the sample encode an identical CDR3. Written as DNA, the CDR3 is TGTAGCGTTGGTGTGGGGAGCGGAAGGGACTATGGCTACACCTTC. Its protein is CSVGVGSGRDYGYTF. The chain links TRBV29-1 to TRBJ1-2, with D unclear. This CDR3 has 15 amino acids. Germline lookup yields CDR1 SQVTM and CDR2 ANQGSEA.